This TCR beta chain was sequenced in a study of T cell changes during pregnancy in multiple sclerosis. Trimming removed 6 bases at V and 6 bases at J, with 17 bases between. This CDR3 is built from 14 residues. Germline V gene data show CDR1 as MNHEY and CDR2 as SVGAGI. The protocol was immunoSEQ multiplex PCR, while the TCRdb copy is restricted to in-frame clones and leaves out a portion. The repertoire includes about 80,000 clones, about 90% of them detected once, and more than 1.4% sits in the top ten. This rearrangement joins TRBV6-5 to TRBJ1-1, with D possibly being TRBD1 (6 bases). The sequence derives from a female donor with multiple sclerosis, enrolled in a pregnancy study. Sequencing used peripheral blood, obtained before pregnancy. The CDR3 region is CASSLSPEGAEAFF. The DNA of the CDR3 is TGTGCCAGCAGCCTCAGCCCAGAGGGGGCTGAAGCTTTCTTT.